A single sample gave rise to the 25 T cell receptor beta chains below, sequenced in a study of vaccination and CD4 T cells after COVID-19. Sequence data for DNA of cultured CD4+ T cells were generated by the Oncomine TCR Beta short-read assay. MiXCR, run by TCRdb on the PCR reads, gives a single entry per CDR3 protein. The sample lists about 17,000 distinct CDR3 sequences; nearly 50% were seen once. Treatment: approximately nine-day PBMC culture with coronavirus spike peptide pools or control peptides (ViraFEST assay). These receptors are not linked to any known antigen. Source: CD4+ T cells from blood, cultured in vitro, taken before SARS-CoV-2 vaccination. The receptors originated from a human donor who had recovered from COVID-19.

The chain combines TRBV11-1 with TRBJ1-1, with D possibly TRBD1 on 5 matching bases. V was pared by 5 bases and J by 6 bases, with 16 bases between. Germline V CDR1 and CDR2: SGHAT, FQDESV (reference sequence). CDR3 length: 14 amino acids. The CDR3 reads CASSSTPGAAEAFF. The CDR3 DNA is TGTGCCAGCAGCAGCACTCCCGGGGCCGCTGAAGCTTTCTTT.

The rearrangement links TRBV5-1 to TRBJ2-1; TRBD2 matches 7 bases. The CDR3 is 15 residues long. The V gene end was trimmed by 2 bases and the J gene end by 0 bases; junction bases not matched to a gene: 2. Germline-derived CDR1 and CDR2 are SGHRS and YFSETQ. CDR3 DNA sequence: TGCGCCAGCAGCTTAACGGGGGGCTCCTACAATGAGCAGTTCTTC. Amino acid sequence: CASSLTGGSYNEQFF.

The J gene is TRBJ1-1, the V gene TRBV6-1; D possibly corresponds to TRBD1 (5 bases). Germline lookup yields CDR1 MNHNS and CDR2 SASEGT. This CDR3 has 14 residues. Trimming took off 9 bases at V and 3 bases at J, with 17 bases between the two ends. CDR3 nucleotides: TGTGCCAGTCGGCCCGGGGGTCGTTACACTGAAGCTTTCTTT. It yields the protein CASRPGGRYTEAFF.

The chain recombines TRBV7-8 with TRBJ1-3; D is unclear. Trimming removed 5 bases from V and 0 bases from J, with 14 bases in between. This CDR3 comprises 16 residues. CDR1 is SGHVS and CDR2 is FQNEAQ in the germline V gene. CDR3 protein: CASSPRTANSGNTIYF. Here the CDR3 DNA reads TGTGCCAGCAGCCCGCGGACCGCGAACTCTGGAAACACCATATATTTT.

The J gene is TRBJ1-2, the V gene TRBV4-2; D might be TRBD1 (5 bases). The germline V gene has CDR1 LGHNA and CDR2 YNFKEQ. The CDR3 is 15 amino acids. Trimming pared 0 bases from V and 2 bases from J, leaving 10 bases between. The CDR3 nucleotides read TGTGCCAGCAGCCAAGATGGCAGGGCAAACTATGGCTACACCTTC. This sequence encodes CASSQDGRANYGYTF.

The chain has TRBV20-1 and TRBJ2-3; 7 positions match TRBD2. Trimming at V came to 6 bases and at J to 6 bases, leaving 18 bases not matched to a gene. This CDR3 region has 16 residues. CDR1 and CDR2 (germline): DFQATT, SNEGSKA (reference sequence). The chain's CDR3 is CSAPISHSGLGDTQYF. The CDR3 DNA reads as TGCAGTGCCCCCATATCCCATAGCGGGTTGGGGGATACGCAGTATTTT.

This chain uses TRBV27 with TRBJ1-1; D unclear. Trimming shortened V by 1 base and J by 1 base, and 4 bases separated the two germline ends. The CDR3 is made up of 13 amino acids. CDR1 and CDR2 from the germline V gene are MNHEY and SMNVEV (reference sequence). The CDR3 DNA follows: TGTGCCAGCAGTTTATTTCGGAACACTGAAGCTTTCTTT. This sequence encodes CASSLFRNTEAFF.

The chain has TRBV7-2 and TRBJ1-3, with D possibly TRBD1 on 5 matching bases. From germline, CDR1 is SGHTA and CDR2 FQGNSA. This CDR3 spans 14 amino acids. The ends were cut back, 6 bases at V and 4 bases at J, with 13 bases in the middle. The CDR3 sequence: CASSNRTPGNTIYF. The DNA of the CDR3 is TGTGCCAGCAGTAACAGGACTCCAGGAAACACCATATATTTT. The full variable domain, with the rest looked up from reference TRBV7-2 and TRBJ1-3, is GAGVSQSPSNKVTEKGKDVELRCDPISGHTALYWYRQSLGQGLEFLIYFQGNSAPDKSGLPSDRFSAERTGGSVSTLTIQRTQQEDSAVYLCASSNRTPGNTIYFGEGSWLTVV.

The chain uses TRBV27 and TRBJ2-7; 10 bases are a match to TRBD1. With V trimmed by 7 bases and J by 3 bases, 3 bases remained unmatched. The germline V gene has CDR1 MNHEY and CDR2 SMNVEV (reference sequence). The CDR3 is 13 amino acids. The CDR3 loop is CASTGTGDYEQYF. CDR3 sequence (DNA): TGTGCCAGCACCGGGACAGGGGACTACGAGCAGTACTTC.

The chain joins TRBV24-1 to TRBJ2-1; D gene ambiguous. This CDR3 has 13 amino acids. V lost 4 bases and J lost 9, with 12 bases in between. Germline V CDR1 and CDR2: KGHDR, SFDVKD. The CDR3 sequence: CATSEAIATEQFF. The CDR3 DNA follows: TGTGCCACCAGTGAGGCTATAGCAACTGAGCAGTTCTTC.

The rearrangement joins TRBV7-2 to TRBJ1-2, with 9 positions matching TRBD1. CDR1 is SGHTA, CDR2 FQGNSA, per germline. V shed 1 base and J 7 bases; nucleotides not matched to a gene: 7. This CDR3 is 15 amino acids long. CDR3 nucleotides: TGTGCCAGCAGCTTAGGGGGGACAGGGCCGGGTGGCTACACCTTC. It translates to CASSLGGTGPGGYTF.

The rearrangement links TRBV11-3 to TRBJ2-5; D call uncertain. Germline lookup yields CDR1 SGHNT and CDR2 YENEEA. V was trimmed by 0 bases and J by 4 bases, leaving 3 bases between them. The CDR3 is 12 amino acids. The CDR3 DNA is TGTGCCAGCAGCTTAGATACAGAGACCCAGTACTTC. The encoded protein is CASSLDTETQYF.

This clonotype was seen just once. The CDR3 DNA reads TGTGCCACTGGTGGTGCAGCGGGAGGCTCCTACAATGAGCAGTTCTTC. Translating it yields CATGGAAGGSYNEQFF. This chain connects TRBV19 to TRBJ2-1, with 9 bases identical to TRBD2. In germline, CDR1 is LNHDA, CDR2 SQIVND (reference sequence). The CDR3 spans 16 residues. Germline trimming cut 10 bases from V and 0 bases from J; bases unmatched to any gene: 10. Together with reference TRBV19 and TRBJ2-1, the CDR3 gives the full variable domain: DGGITQSPKYLFRKEGQNVTLSCEQNLNHDAMYWYRQDPGQGLRLIYYSQIVNDFQKGDIAEGYSVSREKKESFPLTVTSAQKNPTAFYLCATGGAAGGSYNEQFFGPGTRLTVL.

This clonotype was detected only once. The rearrangement links TRBV20-1 to TRBJ1-1; TRBD1 agrees at 7 bases. There are 12 residues in the CDR3. Germline V gene data show CDR1 as DFQATT and CDR2 as SNEGSKA (reference sequence). The CDR3 DNA follows: TGCAGCGGTGACAGGGTGAACACTGAAGCTTTCTTT. Translating gives CSGDRVNTEAFF.

The chain uses TRBV11-3 and TRBJ2-7, with D possibly being TRBD1 (7 bases). The V end lost 3 bases, the J end lost 4 bases, and 13 bases lay between the germline ends. The CDR3 is made up of 14 amino acids. Germline V gene data show CDR1 as SGHNT and CDR2 as YENEEA. CDR3 loop: CASSLEGQSYEQYF. CDR3 in DNA: TGTGCCAGCAGCTTGGAGGGACAGTCTTACGAGCAGTACTTC.

V and J are TRBV19 and TRBJ2-7; D gene unclear. Germline loops: CDR1 LNHDA, CDR2 SQIVND (reference sequence). V was cut by 0 bases and J by 5 bases, with 11 bases left in between. This CDR3 is built from 14 residues. The CDR3 region is CASSIDFGPNEQYF. DNA of the CDR3: TGTGCCAGTAGTATAGATTTCGGACCGAACGAGCAGTACTTC. Full variable domain (missing parts from reference TRBV19 and TRBJ2-7): DGGITQSPKYLFRKEGQNVTLSCEQNLNHDAMYWYRQDPGQGLRLIYYSQIVNDFQKGDIAEGYSVSREKKESFPLTVTSAQKNPTAFYLCASSIDFGPNEQYFGPGTRLTVT.

The chain combines TRBV7-6 with TRBJ1-5; weak D call: TRBD1 (5 bases). This CDR3 is built from 13 residues. V was shortened by 5 bases and J by 3 bases, with 8 bases between the two germline ends. Germline-derived CDR1 and CDR2 are SGHVS and FNYEAQ. CDR3 protein: CASSRDPNQPQHF. The CDR3 DNA follows: TGTGCCAGCAGCCGGGACCCCAATCAGCCCCAGCATTTT.

The CDR3 DNA reads TGCGCCAGCAGCCAAGGGCCCATTCCCGGGGCAGATACGCAGTATTTT. Translated, it gives CASSQGPIPGADTQYF. This sequence joins TRBV4-1 and TRBJ2-3, with D perhaps matching TRBD2 (5 bases). Trimming removed 1 base from V and 4 bases from J, with 15 bases in between. This CDR3 is 16 amino acids long. Germline V lookup: CDR1 MGHRA, CDR2 YSYEKL.

This clonotype was counted a few times. The V and J genes are TRBV19 and TRBJ1-5; D ambiguous. Trimming took off 4 bases at V and 6 bases at J, with 7 bases between the two ends. CDR1 LNHDA and CDR2 SQIVND come from the germline V gene (reference sequence). The CDR3 has 12 residues. The CDR3, as DNA: TGTGCCAGTAGTAATCCCAGTCAGCCCCAGCATTTT. Its protein product is CASSNPSQPQHF. The variable domain in full, with the rest retrieved from reference TRBV19 and TRBJ1-5, is DGGITQSPKYLFRKEGQNVTLSCEQNLNHDAMYWYRQDPGQGLRLIYYSQIVNDFQKGDIAEGYSVSREKKESFPLTVTSAQKNPTAFYLCASSNPSQPQHFGDGTRLSIL.

The rearrangement uses TRBV20-1 and TRBJ2-1; 10 bases align to TRBD2. Trimming took 1 base from V and 1 from J; bases not matched to a gene: 4. The CDR3 is made up of 16 amino acids. Germline loops: CDR1 DFQATT, CDR2 SNEGSKA (reference sequence). This chain's CDR3 is CSARGGAGGSYNEQFF. The CDR3 coding sequence is TGCAGTGCTAGAGGTGGAGCGGGAGGGTCCTACAATGAGCAGTTCTTC.

The chain joins TRBV28 to TRBJ2-3, with D maybe TRBD1 (6 bases). This CDR3 is built from 14 residues. Germline CDR1 and CDR2: MDHEN and SYDVKM. Deletions cut 2 bases from V and 4 bases from J, with 10 bases between. The CDR3 spells CASSLAQGADTQYF. CDR3 nucleotides: TGTGCCAGCAGTTTAGCACAGGGAGCAGATACGCAGTATTTT.

The chain joins TRBV6-1 to TRBJ1-2; D is unresolved. Looked up from germline, CDR1 is MNHNS and CDR2 is SASEGT. Trimming removed 7 bases at V and 6 bases at J, with 18 bases between. The CDR3 runs to 14 residues. The CDR3, as DNA: TGTGCCAGCACCTCACCGGTCCGGAAGGATGGCTACACCTTC. Residues: CASTSPVRKDGYTF.

The gene calls are TRBV20-1 and TRBJ2-3; D ambiguous. The germline V gene encodes CDR1 DFQATT and CDR2 SNEGSKA (reference sequence). Trimming shortened V by 5 bases and J by 1 base, and 10 bases separated the two germline ends. This CDR3 is built from 13 residues. For the CDR3, the DNA is TGCAGTGCTCCCCTCGACCGCACAGATACGCAGTATTTT. Its translation is CSAPLDRTDTQYF.

This clonotype was recorded a few times. This chain links TRBV28 with TRBJ1-1; no clear D. The germline V gene encodes CDR1 MDHEN and CDR2 SYDVKM. V was cut by 6 bases and J by 0 bases, with 5 bases left in between. The CDR3 sequence is 12 residues long. The CDR3 region has the DNA TGTGCCAGCAGAACCATGAACACTGAAGCTTTCTTT. This sequence encodes CASRTMNTEAFF.

The J gene is TRBJ1-2, the V gene TRBV9; maybe TRBD1 (6 bases). V was clipped by 0 bases and J by 3 bases, with 12 bases between them. The CDR3 length is 15 residues. Germline V gene sequence: CDR1 SGDLS, CDR2 YYNGEE. The CDR3 DNA follows: TGTGCCAGCAGCGTAGGGGGGGCCCAAGACTATGGCTACACCTTC. As protein: CASSVGGAQDYGYTF.